This T cell receptor (beta chain) was obtained from a study of T-cell memory formation after mild COVID-19. As for this clonotype: At one boundary the junction diverges from the germline segment, which might be a read error.

This CDR3 is built from 15 residues. The germline V gene encodes CDR1 KGHDR and CDR2 SFDVKD. TCRdb reprocessed the 5' RACE reads via MiXCR and lists one record per CDR3 protein. The sample carries more than 350,000 distinct CDR3 sequences, 20% to 25% recorded once. This clonotype was obtained from an adult woman who had mild COVID-19 (a few samples of this study predate the infection). Cell type and time point are not known. The sequenced sample was PBMCs or a T cell subset sorted from them (not recorded which). The J gene is TRBJ2-5, the V gene TRBV24-1; D call uncertain. CDR3 residues: CATSDLGNDQGTQYF. CDR3 DNA: TGTGCCACCAGTGATTTGGGCAACGACCAAGGGACCCAGTACTTC.